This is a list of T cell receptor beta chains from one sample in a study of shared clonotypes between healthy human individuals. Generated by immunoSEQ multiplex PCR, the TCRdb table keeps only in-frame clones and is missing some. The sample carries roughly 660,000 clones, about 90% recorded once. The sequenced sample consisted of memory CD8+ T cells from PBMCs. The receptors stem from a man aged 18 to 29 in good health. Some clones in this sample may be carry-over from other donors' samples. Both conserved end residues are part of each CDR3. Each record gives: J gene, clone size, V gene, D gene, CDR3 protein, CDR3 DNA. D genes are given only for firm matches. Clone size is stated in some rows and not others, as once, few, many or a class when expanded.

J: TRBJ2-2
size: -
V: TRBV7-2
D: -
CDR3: CASSQGYSLTGELFF
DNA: TGTGCCAGCAGCCAAGGGTACAGCTTAACCGGGGAGCTGTTTTTT

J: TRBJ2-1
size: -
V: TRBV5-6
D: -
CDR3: CASNQRSFYNEQFF
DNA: TGTGCCAGCAACCAGCGCAGCTTCTACAATGAGCAGTTCTTC

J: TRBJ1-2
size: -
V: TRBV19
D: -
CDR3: CASSYSPGVVGYTF
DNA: TGTGCCAGTAGCTATAGCCCAGGGGTTGTTGGCTACACCTTC

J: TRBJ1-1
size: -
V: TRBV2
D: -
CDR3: CASSEDGGNTEAFF
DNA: TGTGCCAGCAGTGAAGACGGCGGGAACACTGAAGCTTTCTTT

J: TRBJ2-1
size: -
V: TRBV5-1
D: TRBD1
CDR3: CASSARDRGNNEQFF
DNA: TGCGCCAGCAGCGCCCGGGACAGGGGTAACAATGAGCAGTTCTTC

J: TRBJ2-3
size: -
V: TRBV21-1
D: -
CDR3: CASSKEGYQTPDTQYF
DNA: TGTGCCAGCAGCAAAGAGGGCTACCAAACGCCAGATACGCAGTATTTT

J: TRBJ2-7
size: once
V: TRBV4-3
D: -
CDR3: CASSHGQQGLFEQYF
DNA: TGCGCCAGCAGCCATGGTCAACAGGGACTCTTCGAGCAGTACTTC

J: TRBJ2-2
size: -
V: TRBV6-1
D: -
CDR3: CASSEVSVITGELFF
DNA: TGTGCCAGCAGTGAAGTATCAGTTATCACCGGGGAGCTGTTTTTT

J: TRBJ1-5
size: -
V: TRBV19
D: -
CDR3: CASSIPPQPQHF
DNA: TGTGCCAGTAGTATCCCCCCTCAGCCCCAGCATTTT

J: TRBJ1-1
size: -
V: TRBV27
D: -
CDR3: CATNGGGTEAFF
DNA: TGTGCCACCAACGGGGGCGGCACTGAAGCTTTCTTT

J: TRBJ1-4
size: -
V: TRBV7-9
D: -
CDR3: CASSPRGLTGEGEKLFF
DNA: TGTGCCAGCAGCCCCCGGGGTTTGACAGGCGAGGGCGAAAAACTGTTTTTT

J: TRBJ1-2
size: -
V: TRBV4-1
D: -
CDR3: CASSLRPVQNLNYGYTF
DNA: TGCGCCAGCAGCCTCCGGCCGGTACAGAACCTCAACTATGGCTACACCTTC

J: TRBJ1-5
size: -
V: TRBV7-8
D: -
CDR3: CASTQTGTQGRGGYSNQPQHF
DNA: TGTGCCAGCACCCAGACCGGGACTCAAGGTCGGGGGGGATATAGCAATCAGCCCCAGCATTTT

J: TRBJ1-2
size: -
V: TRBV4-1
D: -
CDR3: CASSQSRPDGTPYGYTF
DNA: TGCGCCAGCAGCCAAAGTCGACCGGACGGAACCCCATATGGCTACACCTTC

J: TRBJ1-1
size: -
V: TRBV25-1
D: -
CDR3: CASANYGKEGFSEAFF
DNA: TGTGCCAGCGCTAACTACGGTAAAGAGGGATTTAGTGAAGCTTTCTTT

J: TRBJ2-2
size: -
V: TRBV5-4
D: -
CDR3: CASSFFLGNTGELFF
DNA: TGTGCCAGCAGCTTCTTTCTGGGCAACACCGGGGAGCTGTTTTTT

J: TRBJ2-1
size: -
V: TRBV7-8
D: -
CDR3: CASSPRPGQLAYNEQFF
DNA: TGTGCCAGCAGCCCCAGGCCCGGACAGTTAGCATACAATGAGCAGTTCTTC

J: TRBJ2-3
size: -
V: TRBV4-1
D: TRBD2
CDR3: CASSPGTSGLHTQYF
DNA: TGCGCCAGCAGCCCAGGGACTAGCGGGCTACATACGCAGTATTTT

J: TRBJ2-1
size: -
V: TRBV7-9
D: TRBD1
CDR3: CASKGAEPNNEQFF
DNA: TGTGCCAGCAAGGGGGCGGAACCTAACAATGAGCAGTTCTTC

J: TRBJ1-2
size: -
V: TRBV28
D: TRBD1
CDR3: CASSLSVGTGDGYTF
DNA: TGTGCCAGCAGTTTAAGTGTGGGGACAGGGGACGGCTACACCTTC

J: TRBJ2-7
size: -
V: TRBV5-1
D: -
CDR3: CASSLGQLSYEQYF
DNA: TGCGCCAGCAGCTTGGGGCAGCTTTCCTACGAGCAGTACTTC

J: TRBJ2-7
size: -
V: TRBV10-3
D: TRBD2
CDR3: CAISESSVAGTYEQYF
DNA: TGTGCCATCAGTGAGTCGTCGGTAGCGGGAACCTACGAGCAGTACTTC

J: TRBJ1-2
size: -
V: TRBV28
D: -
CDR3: CASSTTPTGLSIVMHGYTF
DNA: TGTGCCAGCAGTACCACTCCAACAGGGTTGAGTATTGTTATGCATGGCTACACCTTC

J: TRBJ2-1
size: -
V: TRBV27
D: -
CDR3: CASSLGQSPYNEQFF
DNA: TGTGCCAGCAGTTTAGGACAGAGTCCCTACAATGAGCAGTTCTTC

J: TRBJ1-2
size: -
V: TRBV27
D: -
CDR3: CASSGYTF
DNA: TGTGCCAGCAGTGGCTACACCTTC

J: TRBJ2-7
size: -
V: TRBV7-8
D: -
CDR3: CASSLAPEGEQYF
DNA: TGTGCCAGCAGCTTAGCTCCCGAGGGCGAGCAGTACTTC

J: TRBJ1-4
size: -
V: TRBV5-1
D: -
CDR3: CASSLMQTNEKLFF
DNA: TGCGCCAGCAGCTTGATGCAGACTAATGAAAAACTGTTTTTT

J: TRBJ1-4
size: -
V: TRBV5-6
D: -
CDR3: CASSGLNEKLFF
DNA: TGTGCCAGCAGCGGGTTGAATGAAAAACTGTTTTTT

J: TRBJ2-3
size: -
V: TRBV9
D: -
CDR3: CASSVGTYRDTQYF
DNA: TGTGCCAGCAGCGTCGGGACTTATCGGGATACGCAGTATTTT